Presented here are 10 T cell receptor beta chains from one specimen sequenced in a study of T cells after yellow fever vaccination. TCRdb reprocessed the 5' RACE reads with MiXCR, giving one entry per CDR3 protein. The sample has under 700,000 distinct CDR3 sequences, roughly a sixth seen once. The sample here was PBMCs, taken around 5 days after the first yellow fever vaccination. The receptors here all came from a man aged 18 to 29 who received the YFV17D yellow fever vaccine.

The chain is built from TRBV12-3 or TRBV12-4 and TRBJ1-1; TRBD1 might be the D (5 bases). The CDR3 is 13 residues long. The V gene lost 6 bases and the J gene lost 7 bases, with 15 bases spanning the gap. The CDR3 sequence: CASSLSTEFEAFF. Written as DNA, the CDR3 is TGTGCCAGCAGCCTTTCGACAGAATTTGAAGCTTTCTTT.

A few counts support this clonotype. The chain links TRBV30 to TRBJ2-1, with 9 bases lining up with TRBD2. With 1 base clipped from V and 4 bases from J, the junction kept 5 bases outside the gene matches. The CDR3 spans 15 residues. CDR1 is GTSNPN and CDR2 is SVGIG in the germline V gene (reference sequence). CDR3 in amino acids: CAWSETSGLYNEQFF. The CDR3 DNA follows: TGTGCCTGGAGTGAAACTAGCGGGCTATACAATGAGCAGTTCTTC.

CDR3 in DNA: TGTGCCAGCTCACCCGGGACAGGATTCTATGGCTACACCTTC. It is translated as CASSPGTGFYGYTF. The chain is built from TRBV18 and TRBJ1-2, with TRBD1 matching over 8 bases. The germline CDR1 and CDR2 sequences are KGHSH and LQKENI. The CDR3 covers 14 residues. Trimming at V came to 3 bases and at J to 4 bases, leaving 4 bases not matched to a gene.

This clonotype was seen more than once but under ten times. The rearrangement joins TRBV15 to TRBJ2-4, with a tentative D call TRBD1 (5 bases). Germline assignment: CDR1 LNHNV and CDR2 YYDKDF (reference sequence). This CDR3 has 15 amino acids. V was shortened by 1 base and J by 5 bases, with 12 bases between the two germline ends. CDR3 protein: CATSRAPGWENIQYF. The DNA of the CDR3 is TGTGCCACCAGCAGAGCGCCAGGGTGGGAAAACATTCAGTACTTC.

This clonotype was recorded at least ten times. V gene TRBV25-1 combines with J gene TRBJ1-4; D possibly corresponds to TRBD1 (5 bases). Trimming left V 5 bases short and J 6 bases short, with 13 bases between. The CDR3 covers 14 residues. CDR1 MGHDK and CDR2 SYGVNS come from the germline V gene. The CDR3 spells CASSSGTADEKLFF. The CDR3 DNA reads TGTGCCAGCAGTTCGGGGACGGCCGATGAAAAACTGTTTTTT.

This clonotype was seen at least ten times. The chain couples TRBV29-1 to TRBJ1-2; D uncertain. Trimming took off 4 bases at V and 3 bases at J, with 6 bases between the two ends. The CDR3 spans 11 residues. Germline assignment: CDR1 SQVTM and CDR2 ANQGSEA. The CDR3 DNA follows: TGCAGCGTTGTCTGGGACTATGGCTACACCTTC. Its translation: CSVVWDYGYTF. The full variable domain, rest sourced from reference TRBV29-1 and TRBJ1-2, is SAVISQKPSRDICQRGTSLTIQCQVDSQVTMMFWYRQQPGQSLTLIATANQGSEATYESGFVIDKFPISRPNLTFSTLTVSNMSPEDSSIYLCSVVWDYGYTFGSGTRLTVV.

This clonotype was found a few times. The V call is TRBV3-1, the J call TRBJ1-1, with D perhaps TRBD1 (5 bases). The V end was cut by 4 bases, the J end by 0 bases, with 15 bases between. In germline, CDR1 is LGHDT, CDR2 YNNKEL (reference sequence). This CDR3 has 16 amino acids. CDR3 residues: CASSPVRGDMNTEAFF. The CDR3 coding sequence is TGTGCCAGCAGCCCTGTAAGGGGCGACATGAACACTGAAGCTTTCTTT.

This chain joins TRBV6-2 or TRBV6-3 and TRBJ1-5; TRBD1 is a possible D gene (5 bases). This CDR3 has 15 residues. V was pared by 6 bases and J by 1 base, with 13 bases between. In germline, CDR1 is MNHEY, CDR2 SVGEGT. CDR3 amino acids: CASSEPGLSNQPQHF. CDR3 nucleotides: TGTGCCAGCAGCGAACCGGGACTGAGCAATCAGCCCCAGCATTTT.

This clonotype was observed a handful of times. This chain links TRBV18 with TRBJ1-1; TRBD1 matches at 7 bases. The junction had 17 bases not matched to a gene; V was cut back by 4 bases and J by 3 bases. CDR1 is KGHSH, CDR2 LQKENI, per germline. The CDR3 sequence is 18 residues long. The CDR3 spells CASSQHSLIQGIYTEAFF. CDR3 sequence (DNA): TGTGCCAGCTCACAACACTCGCTGATACAGGGGATATACACTGAAGCTTTCTTT.

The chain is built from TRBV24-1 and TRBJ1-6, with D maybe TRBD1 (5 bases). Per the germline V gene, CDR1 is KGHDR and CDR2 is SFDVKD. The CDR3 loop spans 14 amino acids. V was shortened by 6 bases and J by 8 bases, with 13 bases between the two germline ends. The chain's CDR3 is CATSRGQEDSPLHF. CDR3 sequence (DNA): TGTGCCACCAGTCGGGGCCAAGAAGATTCACCCCTCCACTTT.